The clone carrying this T cell receptor beta chain was picked up many times. Germline V CDR1 and CDR2: DFQATT, SNEGSKA (reference sequence). J lost 2 bases, V lost 7 bases, and 2 bases had no gene match. The CDR3 is 13 residues long. The data stem from a study of T-cell reconstitution after alpha-beta-depleted transplantation in children. Preparation of the TCRbeta library involved a method that used unique molecular identifiers. TCRdb fed the PCR reads into MiXCR, producing one record per CDR3 protein. The table has approximately 20,000 distinct CDR3 sequences, about an eighth seen once. The sample in question was PBMCs, mostly from graft donor cells, obtained 60 days after TCRalphabeta/CD19-depleted stem cell transplant. This chain connects TRBV20-1 to TRBJ2-2; 9 bases map to TRBD2. The sequence came from a female patient between 2 and 10 years old who had a stem cell transplant for congenital amegakaryocytic thrombocytopenia, so the T cells may come from the graft donor. The CDR3 bases are TGCAGTGGACTAGCGGTTAACACCGGGGAGCTGTTTTTT. This sequence encodes CSGLAVNTGELFF.